The 30 T cell receptor beta chains given below trace back to one sample, sequenced in a study of cytomegalovirus exposure and HLA in healthy donors. PCR employed 60 Vbeta and 13 Jbeta primers. Sequencing used immunoSEQ multiplex PCR; TCRdb keeps in-frame clones, though not all of them. The sample records about 94,000 clones, roughly 80% being singletons. Sequencing input: PBMCs. These TCRs come from a human donor in good health.

V usage is TRBV12-5 and J usage is TRBJ2-1; the match to TRBD2 covers 14 bases. CDR3 length: 17 residues. From germline, CDR1 is LGHNT and CDR2 FRNRAP. With V trimmed by 6 bases and J by 1 base, 5 bases remained unmatched. The CDR3 sequence is CASGTSGRAESYNEQFF. CDR3 DNA: TGTGCTAGTGGGACTAGCGGGAGGGCCGAGTCCTACAATGAGCAGTTCTTC. The variable domain in full, with the rest retrieved from reference TRBV12-5 and TRBJ2-1, is DARVTQTPRHKVTEMGQEVTMRCQPILGHNTVFWYRQTMMQGLELLAYFRNRAPLDDSGMPKDRFSAEMPDATLATLKIQPSEPRDSAVYFCASGTSGRAESYNEQFFGPGTRLTVL.

The chain uses TRBV4-1 and TRBJ2-1; a weak D match, TRBD2 (6 bases). Trimming shortened V by 0 bases and J by 0 bases, and 12 bases separated the two germline ends. Germline V gene lookup returns CDR1 MGHRA and CDR2 YSYEKL. This CDR3 is built from 17 residues. Here the CDR3 DNA reads TGCGCCAGCAGCCAAGATAGGGGAGGAAGCTCCTACAATGAGCAGTTCTTC. Amino acid sequence: CASSQDRGGSSYNEQFF.

CDR3 DNA sequence: TGTGCCAGCACCCCCGGGACAGGGGCTATGAAGACCCAGTACTTC. This encodes CASTPGTGAMKTQYF. The chain carries TRBV27 and TRBJ2-5; TRBD1 matches at 10 bases. Germline V gene data show CDR1 as MNHEY and CDR2 as SMNVEV (reference sequence). The CDR3 runs 15 residues. V was clipped by 7 bases and J by 6 bases; unmatched bases: 11.

This chain connects TRBV6-6 to TRBJ1-1; D is unclear. Germline CDR1 and CDR2: MNHNY and SVGAGI (reference sequence). This CDR3 region has 12 residues. The ends were cut back, 4 bases at V and 11 bases at J, with 14 bases in the middle. For the CDR3, the DNA is TGTGCCAGCAGTTTCCCTGGCAATGATGCTTTCTTT. As protein: CASSFPGNDAFF.

This clone has only a few counts. Different DNA sequences within this sample yield the same CDR3. The V gene is TRBV11-3, the J gene TRBJ2-5; D gene ambiguous. Per the germline V gene, CDR1 is SGHNT and CDR2 is YENEEA. The CDR3 is made up of 12 amino acids. The V gene lost 0 bases and the J gene lost 4 bases, with 3 bases spanning the gap. As DNA, the CDR3 is TGTGCCAGCAGCTTAGATAGAGAGACCCAGTACTTC. Its protein is CASSLDRETQYF.

V gene TRBV5-1 combines with J gene TRBJ2-7, with 16 nucleotides matching TRBD2. The V and J ends lost 3 bases and 5 bases, in that order; junction bases with no gene match: 8. The length of the CDR3 is 17 residues. Germline CDR1 reads SGHRS; CDR2 reads YFSETQ. DNA of the CDR3: TGCGCCAGCAGCTCCGGGACTAGCGGGAGGGCGTTAAACGAGCAGTACTTC. Translation: CASSSGTSGRALNEQYF.

The V call is TRBV7-2, the J call TRBJ1-6, with 11 bases fitting TRBD1. The length of the CDR3 is 14 residues. V gave up 5 bases and J gave up 9 bases; unmatched junction bases: 3. Germline lookup yields CDR1 SGHTA and CDR2 FQGNSA. The CDR3, as DNA: TGTGCCAGCAGCGGACAGGGGGCGTCTTCACCCCTCCACTTT. Translation gives CASSGQGASSPLHF.

The chain recombines TRBV7-6 with TRBJ2-7; 11 nucleotides line up with TRBD1. Germline assignment: CDR1 SGHVS and CDR2 FNYEAQ. The V and J ends lost 5 bases and 3 bases, in that order; junction bases with no gene match: 3. This CDR3 comprises 14 residues. CDR3 DNA: TGTGCCAGCAGCCTGGACAGGGGGCTCTACGAGCAGTACTTC. It codes for CASSLDRGLYEQYF.

The gene calls are TRBV7-3 and TRBJ2-3; D might be TRBD1 (7 bases). This CDR3 comprises 15 residues. Trimming cost V 5 bases and J 0 bases, with 12 bases left between them. Germline CDR1 and CDR2: SGHTA and FQGTGA. The CDR3 is CASSQQGTSTDTQYF. The CDR3 coding sequence is TGTGCCAGCAGCCAACAGGGGACTAGCACAGATACGCAGTATTTT.

The chain joins TRBV7-7 to TRBJ1-3; D is unresolved. Per germline, CDR1 SSHAT and CDR2 FNYEAQ (reference sequence). Trimming left V 3 bases short and J 0 bases short, with 3 bases between. This CDR3 region has 13 residues. Here the CDR3 DNA reads TGTGCCAGCAGCTTGAGCTCTGGAAACACCATATATTTT. Its protein product is CASSLSSGNTIYF.

The chain is built from TRBV11-2 and TRBJ2-3; D is undetermined. Trimming took off 1 base at V and 2 bases at J, with 10 bases between the two ends. The CDR3 contains 15 residues. CDR1 is SGHAT, CDR2 FQNNGV, per germline. The CDR3 DNA reads as TGTGCCAGCAGCTTAGCTGGAGCCAACACAGATACGCAGTATTTT. The encoded protein is CASSLAGANTDTQYF.

V is TRBV6-5 and J is TRBJ2-3; perhaps TRBD1 as D (6 bases). Trimming removed 2 bases from V and 3 bases from J, with 9 bases in between. There are 14 residues in the CDR3. Germline CDR1 and CDR2: MNHEY and SVGAGI. The CDR3 spells CASSYGQGTDTQYF. The CDR3 DNA reads as TGTGCCAGCAGTTACGGGCAGGGGACAGATACGCAGTATTTT.

The V call is TRBV18, the J call TRBJ2-7, with 7 bases that match TRBD2. The germline V gene has CDR1 KGHSH and CDR2 LQKENI. V trimming: 1 base; J trimming: 6 bases; junction bases outside the gene matches: 3. This CDR3 is 13 amino acids long. The CDR3 here is CASSPRTGGEQYF. CDR3 nucleotide sequence: TGTGCCAGCTCACCACGCACGGGGGGCGAGCAGTACTTC.

V and J are TRBV18 and TRBJ1-1; no firm D call. The CDR3 has 13 amino acids. Germline CDR1 KGHSH, CDR2 LQKENI. The V end lost 2 bases, the J end lost 1 base, and 5 bases lay between the germline ends. The CDR3 region has the DNA TGTGCCAGCTCACCAGGGAGGAACACTGAAGCTTTCTTT. Amino acids: CASSPGRNTEAFF.

This clone was seen a single time. The chain employs TRBV6-6 and TRBJ1-2, with 7 bases matching TRBD1. V trimming: 6 bases; J trimming: 5 bases; junction bases outside the gene matches: 6. The germline V gene has CDR1 MNHNY and CDR2 SVGAGI (reference sequence). The CDR3 length is 13 residues. The CDR3 here is CASSSRDSYGYTF. In DNA, the CDR3 is TGTGCCAGCAGCTCCCGGGACAGTTATGGCTACACCTTC.

The chain carries TRBV7-9 and TRBJ1-2; 9 bases fit TRBD1. Germline V gene data show CDR1 as SEHNR and CDR2 as FQNEAQ (reference sequence). This CDR3 has 15 amino acids. Trimming removed 1 base from V and 7 bases from J; junction bases left unmatched: 7. CDR3 nucleotides: TGTGCCAGCAGCTTAGAGGGGACAGGGTACTCTGGCTACACCTTC. It specifies CASSLEGTGYSGYTF.

Details on this clone: Sequence at one end of the junction differs from germline and may be a read error. V gene TRBV7-7 combines with J gene TRBJ2-3; 7 bases are shared with TRBD1. The CDR3 is 15 amino acids. Germline V gene data show CDR1 as SSHAT and CDR2 as FNYEAQ (reference sequence). This CDR3 is CASSLGGGLTDTQYF. The CDR3 DNA is TGTGCTAGCAGCTTAGGGGGCGGCCTCACAGATACGCAGTATTTT.

This clone appeared a few times. The chain couples TRBV10-2 to TRBJ1-4, with 7 positions matching TRBD1. With 6 bases clipped from V and 7 bases from J, the junction kept 11 bases outside the gene matches. The germline gives CDR1 WSHSY, CDR2 SAAADI. The CDR3 length is 15 residues. CDR3 sequence reads: CASSEKGARGEKLFF. DNA for the CDR3: TGCGCCAGCAGCGAAAAGGGGGCAAGAGGTGAAAAACTGTTTTTT.

This chain connects TRBV4-3 to TRBJ2-3, with 9 bases that match TRBD2. Germline CDR1 LGHNA, CDR2 YSLEER. V shed 0 bases, J shed 4 bases, and the junction held 11 bases outside the gene matches. The CDR3 loop spans 18 amino acids. The CDR3 loop reads CASSQDFRGGGAPDTQYF. The DNA of the CDR3 is TGCGCCAGCAGCCAAGATTTCCGGGGCGGGGGGGCCCCAGATACGCAGTATTTT.

V gene TRBV7-2 combines with J gene TRBJ2-2, with unresolved D. Trimming removed 5 bases at V and 8 bases at J, with 15 bases between. Germline lookup yields CDR1 SGHTA and CDR2 FQGNSA. CDR3 size: 14 residues. The CDR3 DNA follows: TGTGCCAGCAGCCCTGGGCCTCCTACGGGGGAGCTGTTTTTT. Its translation is CASSPGPPTGELFF.

The J gene is TRBJ2-2, the V gene TRBV7-9; TRBD2 matches 13 bases. Germline V gives CDR1 SEHNR, CDR2 FQNEAQ (reference sequence). This CDR3 is built from 17 residues. Germline trimming cut 5 bases from V and 0 bases from J; bases unmatched to any gene: 3. CDR3 sequence (DNA): TGTGCCAGCAGCCAGGGACTAGCGGGGCCGAACACCGGGGAGCTGTTTTTT. Its translation: CASSQGLAGPNTGELFF.

V and J are TRBV25-1 and TRBJ1-4; D uncertain. The CDR3 length is 15 residues. Germline V CDR1 and CDR2: MGHDK, SYGVNS. V was clipped by 0 bases and J by 5 bases, with 10 bases between them. The CDR3 bases are TGTGCCAGCAGTGAATACACATTCCCGAATGAAAAACTGTTTTTT. As protein: CASSEYTFPNEKLFF. The full variable domain, completed using reference TRBV25-1 and TRBJ1-4, is EADIYQTPRYLVIGTGKKITLECSQTMGHDKMYWYQQDPGMELHLIHYSYGVNSTEKGDLSSESTVSRIRTEHFPLTLESARPSHTSQYLCASSEYTFPNEKLFFGSGTQLSVL.

The rearrangement uses TRBV19 and TRBJ2-7; the D gene is possibly TRBD2 (6 bases). Trimming pared 8 bases from V and 5 bases from J, leaving 16 bases between. The CDR3 consists of 13 residues. CDR1 is LNHDA, CDR2 SQIVND, per germline (reference sequence). As DNA, the CDR3 is TGTGCCAGTCGGGTTCATACTAGCAACGAGCAGTACTTC. Protein sequence: CASRVHTSNEQYF.

V usage is TRBV15 and J usage is TRBJ1-1; D is perhaps TRBD1 (6 bases). The CDR3 contains 13 residues. V was shortened by 8 bases and J by 1 base, with 11 bases between the two germline ends. The germline V gene has CDR1 LNHNV and CDR2 YYDKDF (reference sequence). The CDR3 sequence is CATDRGSNTEAFF. Here the CDR3 DNA reads TGTGCCACCGATAGGGGGTCGAACACTGAAGCTTTCTTT.

The V and J genes are TRBV4-2 and TRBJ2-7, with 8 bases aligning to TRBD2. V gave up 1 base and J gave up 3 bases; unmatched junction bases: 5. Germline-derived CDR1 and CDR2 are LGHNA and YNFKEQ. This CDR3 has 15 amino acids. The CDR3 sequence is CASSQGAGLGYEQYF. The CDR3 bases are TGTGCCAGCAGCCAAGGGGCGGGACTAGGCTACGAGCAGTACTTC.

The chain couples TRBV7-3 to TRBJ2-1, with 9 bases matching TRBD2. The CDR3 sequence is 15 residues long. The germline V gene encodes CDR1 SGHTA and CDR2 FQGTGA. With 1 base clipped from V and 6 bases from J, the junction kept 4 bases outside the gene matches. The CDR3 sequence: CASSLMGGRGNEQFF. Written as DNA, the CDR3 is TGTGCCAGCAGCTTAATGGGCGGGAGGGGCAATGAGCAGTTCTTC.

V is TRBV6-4 and J is TRBJ1-1; D may be TRBD1 (5 bases). V gave up 6 bases and J gave up 1 base, with 9 bases separating them. Germline V gene data show CDR1 as MRHNA and CDR2 as SNTAGT. The CDR3 consists of 13 residues. CDR3 in DNA: TGTGCCAGCAGAGTGACAGAGAACACTGAAGCTTTCTTT. This sequence encodes CASRVTENTEAFF.

J is TRBJ2-1 and V is TRBV5-4; 7 nucleotides align to TRBD1. CDR1 SGHNT and CDR2 YYREEE come from the germline V gene (reference sequence). Trimming took 2 bases from V and 4 from J; bases not matched to a gene: 3. There are 14 residues in the CDR3. CDR3 nucleotide sequence: TGTGCCAGCAGCTTACCGGGACAGTACAATGAGCAGTTCTTC. It specifies CASSLPGQYNEQFF.

The chain uses TRBV13 and TRBJ1-1, with TRBD1 matching over 8 bases. The CDR3 spans 14 residues. J lost 4 bases, V lost 5 bases, and 6 bases had no gene match. Germline V gene lookup returns CDR1 PRHDT and CDR2 FYEKMQ (reference sequence). The CDR3 region is CASSPGGLGTEAFF. CDR3 in DNA: TGTGCCAGCAGCCCAGGGGGCCTCGGCACTGAAGCTTTCTTT. Variable domain in full (rest from reference TRBV13 and TRBJ1-1): AAGVIQSPRHLIKEKRETATLKCYPIPRHDTVYWYQQGPGQDPQFLISFYEKMQSDKGSIPDRFSAQQFSDYHSELNMSSLELGDSALYFCASSPGGLGTEAFFGQGTRLTVV.

This chain links TRBV28 with TRBJ2-5; a weak D match, TRBD1 (6 bases). Trimming took 10 bases from V and 2 from J, leaving 20 bases between them. This CDR3 is 15 amino acids long. CDR1 MDHEN and CDR2 SYDVKM come from the germline V gene. The CDR3 region has the DNA TGTGCCACCACCTCGACTCAGGGGCCTCAAGAGACCCAGTACTTC. This encodes CATTSTQGPQETQYF.